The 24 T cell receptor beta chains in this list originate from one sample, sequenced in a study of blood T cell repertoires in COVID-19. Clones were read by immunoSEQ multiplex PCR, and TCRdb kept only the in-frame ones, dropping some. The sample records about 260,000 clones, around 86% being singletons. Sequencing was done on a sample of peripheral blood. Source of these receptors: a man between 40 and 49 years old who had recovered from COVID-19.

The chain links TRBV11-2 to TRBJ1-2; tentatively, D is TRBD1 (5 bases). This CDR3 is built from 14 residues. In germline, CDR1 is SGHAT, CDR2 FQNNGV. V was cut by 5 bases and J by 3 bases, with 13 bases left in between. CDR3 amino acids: CASSPQGKDYGYTF. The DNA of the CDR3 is TGTGCCAGCAGCCCCCAGGGAAAGGACTATGGCTACACCTTC.

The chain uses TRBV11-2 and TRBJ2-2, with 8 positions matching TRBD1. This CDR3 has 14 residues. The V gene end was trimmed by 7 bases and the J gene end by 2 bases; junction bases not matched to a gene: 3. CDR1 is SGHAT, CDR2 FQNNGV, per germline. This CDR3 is CASKGQGNTGELFF. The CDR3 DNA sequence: TGTGCCAGCAAAGGACAGGGAAACACCGGGGAGCTGTTTTTT.

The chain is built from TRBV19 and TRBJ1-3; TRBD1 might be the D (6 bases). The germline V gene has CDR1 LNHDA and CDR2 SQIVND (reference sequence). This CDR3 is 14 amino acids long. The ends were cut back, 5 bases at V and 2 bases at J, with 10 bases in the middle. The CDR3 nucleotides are TGTGCCAGTAGTTGGGCAGGGGCTGGAAACACCATATATTTT. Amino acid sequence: CASSWAGAGNTIYF.

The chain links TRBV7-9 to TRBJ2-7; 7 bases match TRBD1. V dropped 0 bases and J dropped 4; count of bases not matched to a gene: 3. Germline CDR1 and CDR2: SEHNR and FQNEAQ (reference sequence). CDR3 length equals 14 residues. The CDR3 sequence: CASSLAGTEYEQYF. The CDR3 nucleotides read TGTGCCAGCAGCTTAGCCGGGACAGAATACGAGCAGTACTTC. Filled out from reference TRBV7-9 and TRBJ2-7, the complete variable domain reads DTGVSQNPRHKITKRGQNVTFRCDPISEHNRLYWYRQTLGQGPEFLTYFQNEAQLEKSRLLSDRFSAERPKGSFSTLEIQRTEQGDSAMYLCASSLAGTEYEQYFGPGTRLTVT.

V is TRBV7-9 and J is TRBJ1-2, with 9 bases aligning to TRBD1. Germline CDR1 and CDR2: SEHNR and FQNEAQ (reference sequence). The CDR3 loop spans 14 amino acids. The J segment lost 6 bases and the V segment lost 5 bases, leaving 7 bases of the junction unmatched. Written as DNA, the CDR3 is TGTGCCAGCAGCGAGGACAGGGGATTCCATGGCTACACCTTC. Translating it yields CASSEDRGFHGYTF. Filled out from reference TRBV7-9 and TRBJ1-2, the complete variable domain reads DTGVSQNPRHKITKRGQNVTFRCDPISEHNRLYWYRQTLGQGPEFLTYFQNEAQLEKSRLLSDRFSAERPKGSFSTLEIQRTEQGDSAMYLCASSEDRGFHGYTFGSGTRLTVV.

The CDR3 region has the DNA TGTGCCAGCAGCCAGGACAGGGTAGGGACGAACACCGGGGAGCTGTTTTTT. Translated, it gives CASSQDRVGTNTGELFF. This chain connects TRBV5-8 to TRBJ2-2, with 8 nucleotides matching TRBD1. V lost 4 bases, J lost 0 bases, and 8 bases stayed unmatched. CDR1 SGHTS and CDR2 YDEGEE come from the germline V gene. The CDR3 runs 17 residues.

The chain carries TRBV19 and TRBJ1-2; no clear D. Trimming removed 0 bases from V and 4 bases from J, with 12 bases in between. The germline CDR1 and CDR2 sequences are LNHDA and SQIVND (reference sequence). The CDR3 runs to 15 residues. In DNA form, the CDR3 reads TGTGCCAGTAGTATAGATCATCGGGGTAGCTATGGCTACACCTTC. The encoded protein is CASSIDHRGSYGYTF.

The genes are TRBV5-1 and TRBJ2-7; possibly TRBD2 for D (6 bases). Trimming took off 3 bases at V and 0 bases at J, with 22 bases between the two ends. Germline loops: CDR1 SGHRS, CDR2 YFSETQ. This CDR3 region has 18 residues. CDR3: CASSSPDLGAGFSYEQYF. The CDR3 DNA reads TGCGCCAGCAGCTCCCCTGATTTAGGGGCGGGGTTCTCCTACGAGCAGTACTTC. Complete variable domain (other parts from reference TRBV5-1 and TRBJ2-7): KAGVTQTPRYLIKTRGQQVTLSCSPISGHRSVSWYQQTPGQGLQFLFEYFSETQRNKGNFPGRFSGRQFSNSRSEMNVSTLELGDSALYLCASSSPDLGAGFSYEQYFGPGTRLTVT.

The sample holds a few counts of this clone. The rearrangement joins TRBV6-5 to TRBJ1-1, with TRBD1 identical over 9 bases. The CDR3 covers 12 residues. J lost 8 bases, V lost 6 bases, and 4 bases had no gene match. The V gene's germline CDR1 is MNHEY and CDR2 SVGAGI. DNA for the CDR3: TGTGCCAGCAGCTACGGACAGGGGGAAGCTTTCTTT. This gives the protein CASSYGQGEAFF.

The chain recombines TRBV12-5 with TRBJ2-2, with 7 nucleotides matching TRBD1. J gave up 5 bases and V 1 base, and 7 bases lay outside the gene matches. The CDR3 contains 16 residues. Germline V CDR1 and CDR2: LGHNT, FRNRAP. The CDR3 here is CASGLGNRGWTGELFF. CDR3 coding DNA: TGTGCTAGTGGTTTGGGGAACAGGGGATGGACCGGGGAGCTGTTTTTT.

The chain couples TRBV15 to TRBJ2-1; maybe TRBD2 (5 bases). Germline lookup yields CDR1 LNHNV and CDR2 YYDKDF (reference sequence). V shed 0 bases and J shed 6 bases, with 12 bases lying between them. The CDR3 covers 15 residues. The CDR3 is CATSRDIPGLNEQFF. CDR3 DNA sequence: TGTGCCACCAGCAGAGATATCCCCGGACTCAATGAGCAGTTCTTC.

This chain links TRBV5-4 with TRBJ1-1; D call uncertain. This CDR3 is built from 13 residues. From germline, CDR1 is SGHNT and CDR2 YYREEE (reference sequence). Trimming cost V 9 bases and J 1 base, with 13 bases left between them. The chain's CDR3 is CATSDTPNTEAFF. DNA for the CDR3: TGTGCCACATCAGACACCCCGAACACTGAAGCTTTCTTT. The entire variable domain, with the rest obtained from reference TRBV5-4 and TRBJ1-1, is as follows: ETGVTQSPTHLIKTRGQQVTLRCSSQSGHNTVSWYQQALGQGPQFIFQYYREEENGRGNFPPRFSGLQFPNYSSELNVNALELDDSALYLCATSDTPNTEAFFGQGTRLTVV.

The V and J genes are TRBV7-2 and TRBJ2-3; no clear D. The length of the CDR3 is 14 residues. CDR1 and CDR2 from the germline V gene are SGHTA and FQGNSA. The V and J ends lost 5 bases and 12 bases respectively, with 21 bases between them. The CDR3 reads CASSPSPAGIRQYF. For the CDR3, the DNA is TGTGCCAGCAGCCCAAGCCCAGCAGGCATACGACAGTATTTT.

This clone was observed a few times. CDR3 in DNA: TGTGCCAGCAGCTTAGGTACTAGCGGATACAATGAGCAGTTCTTC. Translated: CASSLGTSGYNEQFF. This chain joins TRBV7-9 and TRBJ2-1; the match to TRBD2 covers 8 bases. Germline CDR1 reads SEHNR; CDR2 reads FQNEAQ (reference sequence). The trim removed 1 base at V and 4 bases at J, leaving 3 bases unmatched. The CDR3 runs 15 residues.

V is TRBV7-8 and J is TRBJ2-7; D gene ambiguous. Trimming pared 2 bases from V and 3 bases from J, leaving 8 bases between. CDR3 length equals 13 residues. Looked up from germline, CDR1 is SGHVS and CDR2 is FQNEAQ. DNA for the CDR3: TGTGCCAGCAGCTTATCACAGATCTACGAGCAGTACTTC. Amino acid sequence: CASSLSQIYEQYF.

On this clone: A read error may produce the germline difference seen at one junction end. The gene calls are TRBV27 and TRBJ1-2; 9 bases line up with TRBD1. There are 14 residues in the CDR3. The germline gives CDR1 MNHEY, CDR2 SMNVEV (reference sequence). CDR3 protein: CASSLGDRDYRYTF. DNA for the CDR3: TGTGCCAGCAGTTTAGGGGACAGGGACTATCGCTACACCTTC.

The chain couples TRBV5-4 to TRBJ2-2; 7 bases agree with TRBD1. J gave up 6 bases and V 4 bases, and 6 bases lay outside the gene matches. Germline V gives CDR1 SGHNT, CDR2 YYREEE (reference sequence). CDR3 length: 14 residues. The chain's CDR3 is CASSGDRVSGELFF. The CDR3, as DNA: TGTGCCAGCAGCGGAGACAGGGTATCCGGGGAGCTGTTTTTT.

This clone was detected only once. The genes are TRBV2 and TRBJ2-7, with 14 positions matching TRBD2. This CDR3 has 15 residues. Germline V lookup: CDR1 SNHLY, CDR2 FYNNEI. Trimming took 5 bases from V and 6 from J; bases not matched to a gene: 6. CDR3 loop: CASSTGLAGVREQYF. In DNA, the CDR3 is TGTGCCAGCAGTACGGGACTAGCGGGAGTCCGCGAGCAGTACTTC.

CDR3 bases: TGTGCCATCAGCCCTACAGGGGACCCTAGCGGGGGAGTGAAAGTCGATGAGCAGTTCTTC. It specifies CAISPTGDPSGGVKVDEQFF. This sequence joins TRBV10-3 and TRBJ2-1; 10 bases match TRBD2. The CDR3 length is 20 residues. Germline V lookup: CDR1 ENHRY, CDR2 SYGVKD. Germline trimming cut 6 bases from V and 8 bases from J; bases unmatched to any gene: 25.

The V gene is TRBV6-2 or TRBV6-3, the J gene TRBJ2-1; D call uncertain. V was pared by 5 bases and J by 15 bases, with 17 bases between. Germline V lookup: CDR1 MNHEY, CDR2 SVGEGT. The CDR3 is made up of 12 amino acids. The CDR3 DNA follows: TGTGCCAGCAGTCACCCCCAGGCGTCGATGTTCTTC. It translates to CASSHPQASMFF.

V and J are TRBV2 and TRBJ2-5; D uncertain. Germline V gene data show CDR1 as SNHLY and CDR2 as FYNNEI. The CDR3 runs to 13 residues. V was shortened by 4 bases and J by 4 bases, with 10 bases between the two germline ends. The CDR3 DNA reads TGTGCCAGCAGTGTGTTCAGGCCAGAGACCCAGTACTTC. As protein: CASSVFRPETQYF.

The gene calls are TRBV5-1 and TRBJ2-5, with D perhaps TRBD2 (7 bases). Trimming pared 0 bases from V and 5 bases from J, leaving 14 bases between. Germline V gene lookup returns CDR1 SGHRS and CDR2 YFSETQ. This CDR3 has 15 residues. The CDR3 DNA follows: TGCGCCAGCAGCTTGGCGAGGGGGGGCCTTGAGACCCAGTACTTC. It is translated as CASSLARGGLETQYF.

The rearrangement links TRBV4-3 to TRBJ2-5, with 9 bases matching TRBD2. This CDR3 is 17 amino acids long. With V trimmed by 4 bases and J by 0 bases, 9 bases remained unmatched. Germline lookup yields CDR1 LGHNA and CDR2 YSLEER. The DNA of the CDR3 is TGCGCCAGCAGCCCGGGGCGGGGGGGCGTAAACCAAGAGACCCAGTACTTC. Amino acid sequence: CASSPGRGGVNQETQYF.

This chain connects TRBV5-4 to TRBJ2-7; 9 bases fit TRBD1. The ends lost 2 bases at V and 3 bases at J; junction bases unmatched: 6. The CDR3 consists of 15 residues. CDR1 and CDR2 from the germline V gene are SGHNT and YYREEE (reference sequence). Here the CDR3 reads CASSFRGQGLYEQYF. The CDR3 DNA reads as TGTGCCAGCAGCTTCAGGGGACAGGGACTCTACGAGCAGTACTTC.